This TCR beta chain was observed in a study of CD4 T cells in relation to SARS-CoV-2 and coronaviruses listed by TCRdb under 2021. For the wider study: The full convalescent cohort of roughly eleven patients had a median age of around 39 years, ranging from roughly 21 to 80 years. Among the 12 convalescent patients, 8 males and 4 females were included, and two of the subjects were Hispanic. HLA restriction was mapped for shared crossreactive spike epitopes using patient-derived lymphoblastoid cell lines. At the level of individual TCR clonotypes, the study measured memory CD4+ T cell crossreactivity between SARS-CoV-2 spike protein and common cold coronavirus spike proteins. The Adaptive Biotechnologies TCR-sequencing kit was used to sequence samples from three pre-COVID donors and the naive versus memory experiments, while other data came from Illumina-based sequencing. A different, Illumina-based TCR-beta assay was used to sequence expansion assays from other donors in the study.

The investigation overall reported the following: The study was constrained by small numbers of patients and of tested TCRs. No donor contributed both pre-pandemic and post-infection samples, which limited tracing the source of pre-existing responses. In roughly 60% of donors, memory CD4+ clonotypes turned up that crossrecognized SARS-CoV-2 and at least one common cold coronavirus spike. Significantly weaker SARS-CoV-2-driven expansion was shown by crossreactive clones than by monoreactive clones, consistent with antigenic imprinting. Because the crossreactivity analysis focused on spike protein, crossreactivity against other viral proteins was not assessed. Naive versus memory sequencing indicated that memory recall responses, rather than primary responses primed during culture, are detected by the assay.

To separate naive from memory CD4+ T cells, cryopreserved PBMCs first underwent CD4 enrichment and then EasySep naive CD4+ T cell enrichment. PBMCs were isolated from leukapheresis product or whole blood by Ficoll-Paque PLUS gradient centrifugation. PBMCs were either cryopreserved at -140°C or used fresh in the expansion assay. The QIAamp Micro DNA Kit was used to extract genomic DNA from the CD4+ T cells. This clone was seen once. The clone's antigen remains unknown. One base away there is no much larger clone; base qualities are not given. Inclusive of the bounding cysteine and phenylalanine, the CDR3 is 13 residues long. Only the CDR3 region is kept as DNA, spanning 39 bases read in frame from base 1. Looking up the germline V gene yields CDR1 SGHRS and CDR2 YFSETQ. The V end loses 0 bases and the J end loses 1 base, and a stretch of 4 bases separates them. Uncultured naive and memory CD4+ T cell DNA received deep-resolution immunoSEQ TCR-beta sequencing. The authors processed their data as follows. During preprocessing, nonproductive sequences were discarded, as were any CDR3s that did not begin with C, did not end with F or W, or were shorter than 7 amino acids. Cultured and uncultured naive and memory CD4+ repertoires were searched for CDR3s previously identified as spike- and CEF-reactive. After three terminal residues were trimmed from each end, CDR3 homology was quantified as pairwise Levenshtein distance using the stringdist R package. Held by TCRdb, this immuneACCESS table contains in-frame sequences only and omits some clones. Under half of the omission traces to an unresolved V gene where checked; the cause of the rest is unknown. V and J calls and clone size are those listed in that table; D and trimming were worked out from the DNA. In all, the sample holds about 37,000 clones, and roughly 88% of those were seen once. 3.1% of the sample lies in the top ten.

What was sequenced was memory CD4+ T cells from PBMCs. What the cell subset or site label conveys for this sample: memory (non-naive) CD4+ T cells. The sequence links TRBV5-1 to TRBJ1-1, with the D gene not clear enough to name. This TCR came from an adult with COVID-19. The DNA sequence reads TGCGCCAGCAGCTTGGGAAAGAACACTGAAGCTTTCTTT. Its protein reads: CASSLGKNTEAFF. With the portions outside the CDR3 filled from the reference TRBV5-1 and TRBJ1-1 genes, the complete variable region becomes KAGVTQTPRYLIKTRGQQVTLSCSPISGHRSVSWYQQTPGQGLQFLFEYFSETQRNKGNFPGRFSGRQFSNSRSEMNVSTLELGDSALYLCASSLGKNTEAFFGQGTRLTVV.